This TCR beta chain was recorded in a study of blood T cell repertoires in COVID-19. Study overall: Samples taken during acute and convalescent COVID-19 were collected in the United States, Italy and Spain. The analysed material was cDNA or gDNA that came from T cells, B-cell-depleted T cells, or PBMCs.

In the authors' methods: How many nucleated cells were present was estimated from reference gene primer amplification. Assay: immunoSEQ multiplex PCR; the TCRdb copy retains only in-frame clones and omits some. That table gives V, J and clone size, and the DNA gave D and trimming. The data show under 300,000 clones, about 83% seen once. The ends were cut back, 3 bases at V and 7 bases at J, with 12 bases in the middle. The CDR3 is made up of 13 amino acids. Germline V gives CDR1 MNHNS, CDR2 SASEGT. The TCR sequence derives from a man aged 30 to 39 who had recovered from COVID-19. The chain combines TRBV6-1 with TRBJ2-5; possible D gene TRBD2, 5 bases. Sequencing was done on a sample of peripheral blood. The CDR3 region is CASSDMMGATQYF. In DNA, the CDR3 is TGTGCCAGCAGTGATATGATGGGAGCGACCCAGTACTTC.